This T cell receptor beta chain comes out of a study of radiotherapy plus CTLA-4 blockade in lung cancer. Assay used: immunoSEQ multiplex PCR; TCRdb lists only in-frame clones, some missing. The repertoire has 25,000 to 35,000 clones, roughly four fifths of them found once; the top ten carry 20% to 25%. Focal radiation and CTLA-4 blockade (ipilimumab) were tested in chemo-refractory metastatic non-small-cell lung cancer patients. The CDR3 sequence is 17 residues long. Germline values: CDR1 MGHDK, CDR2 SYGVNS. V lost 6 bases and J lost 3; bases outside the gene matches: 8. This TCR came from a human donor with non-small cell lung cancer that progressed on radiotherapy plus ipilimumab. The sample here was peripheral blood, taken from a patient treated with radiotherapy plus ipilimumab. The rearrangement uses TRBV25-1 and TRBJ2-1; 13 bases are a match to TRBD2. The CDR3 DNA reads as TGTGCCAGCAGCCCCAGGACTAGCGGGGGATACTACAATGAGCAGTTCTTC. Translated: CASSPRTSGGYYNEQFF.